Listed below are T cell receptor beta chains from one sample, sequenced in a study of T cell changes during pregnancy in multiple sclerosis. Some clones are missing from TCRdb's copy, which holds only in-frame ones; the method was immunoSEQ multiplex PCR. The sample holds some 71,000 clones, roughly 93% seen once. The sample was peripheral blood, taken in the third trimester of pregnancy. The receptor set was obtained from a female donor with multiple sclerosis, enrolled in a pregnancy study. The CDR3 runs from the conserved cysteine through the conserved F or W. The D gene is left open where the match is weak. Clone size is shown for a subset of rows, as once, few, many or a class of expanded clone.

V gene: TRBV9; clone size: .; D gene: TRBD2; J gene: TRBJ2-3; CDR3 protein: CASSGISGGADTQYF; CDR3 DNA: TGTGCCAGCAGCGGGATTAGCGGGGGGGCAGATACGCAGTATTTT
V gene: TRBV5-1; clone size: .; D gene: .; J gene: TRBJ1-2; CDR3 protein: CASSLDGQSNYGYTF; CDR3 DNA: TGCGCCAGCAGCTTGGATGGACAGAGTAACTATGGCTACACCTTC
V gene: TRBV29-1; clone size: many; D gene: .; J gene: TRBJ1-2; CDR3 protein: CSVEGRTFGYTF; CDR3 DNA: TGCAGCGTTGAGGGGCGGACGTTCGGCTACACCTTC
V gene: TRBV5-5; clone size: .; D gene: TRBD1; J gene: TRBJ1-1; CDR3 protein: CASSQLAQAGGTEAFF; CDR3 DNA: TGTGCCAGCAGCCAGTTGGCTCAGGCAGGGGGCACTGAAGCTTTCTTT
V gene: TRBV7-8; clone size: .; D gene: TRBD1; J gene: TRBJ2-2; CDR3 protein: CASSPRDRVIGGELFF; CDR3 DNA: TGTGCCAGCAGCCCCCGGGACAGGGTAATCGGCGGGGAGCTGTTTTTT
V gene: TRBV6-6; clone size: .; D gene: .; J gene: TRBJ1-1; CDR3 protein: CASSLQGFLEAFF; CDR3 DNA: TGTGCCAGCAGTCTCCAGGGGTTCCTCGAAGCTTTCTTT
V gene: TRBV29-1; clone size: .; D gene: .; J gene: TRBJ1-1; CDR3 protein: CSVSAGPNTEAFF; CDR3 DNA: TGCAGCGTTTCGGCGGGGCCCAACACTGAAGCTTTCTTT
V gene: TRBV10-2; clone size: .; D gene: TRBD2; J gene: TRBJ2-7; CDR3 protein: CASKGIAGADYEQYF; CDR3 DNA: TGCGCCAGCAAGGGGATAGCGGGGGCCGACTACGAGCAGTACTTC
V gene: TRBV9; clone size: .; D gene: .; J gene: TRBJ2-7; CDR3 protein: CASSDQQDGYEQYF; CDR3 DNA: TGTGCCAGCAGCGACCAACAGGATGGCTACGAGCAGTACTTC
V gene: TRBV5-1; clone size: .; D gene: TRBD2; J gene: TRBJ2-7; CDR3 protein: CASSLDLTLAGVHEQYF; CDR3 DNA: TGCGCCAGCAGCTTGGATCTCACCCTAGCGGGTGTCCACGAGCAGTACTTC
V gene: TRBV5-1; clone size: .; D gene: .; J gene: TRBJ2-3; CDR3 protein: CASSRGASTDTQYF; CDR3 DNA: TGCGCCAGCAGCCGGGGGGCAAGCACAGATACGCAGTATTTT
V gene: TRBV19; clone size: .; D gene: .; J gene: TRBJ1-5; CDR3 protein: CASSFWTSSNQPQHF; CDR3 DNA: TGTGCCAGTAGTTTTTGGACATCTAGCAATCAGCCCCAGCATTTT
V gene: TRBV7-2; clone size: .; D gene: .; J gene: TRBJ2-1; CDR3 protein: CASSFVYNEQFF; CDR3 DNA: TGTGCCAGCAGCTTTGTATACAATGAGCAGTTCTTC
V gene: TRBV10-3; clone size: .; D gene: TRBD1; J gene: TRBJ2-1; CDR3 protein: CAISSNRGASYNEQFF; CDR3 DNA: TGTGCCATCAGTTCTAACAGGGGGGCCTCCTACAATGAGCAGTTCTTC
V gene: TRBV4-3; clone size: .; D gene: TRBD1; J gene: TRBJ2-7; CDR3 protein: CASSQDLGQGVWEQYF; CDR3 DNA: TGCGCCAGCAGCCAAGATTTAGGACAGGGGGTTTGGGAGCAGTACTTC
V gene: TRBV6-1; clone size: .; D gene: TRBD1; J gene: TRBJ1-4; CDR3 protein: CASSGQGYSEKLFF; CDR3 DNA: TGTGCCAGCAGTGGACAGGGCTATTCTGAAAAACTGTTTTTT
V gene: TRBV5-6; clone size: once; D gene: .; J gene: TRBJ2-3; CDR3 protein: CASSQGLPNTQYF; CDR3 DNA: TGTGCCAGCAGCCAGGGGTTGCCTAATACGCAGTATTTT
V gene: TRBV7-2; clone size: .; D gene: TRBD2; J gene: TRBJ2-1; CDR3 protein: CASSLRLAGGWWGNEQFF; CDR3 DNA: TGTGCCAGCAGCTTAAGACTAGCGGGGGGTTGGTGGGGCAATGAGCAGTTCTTC
V gene: TRBV4-3; clone size: .; D gene: .; J gene: TRBJ1-2; CDR3 protein: CASSQGTPANYGYTF; CDR3 DNA: TGCGCCAGCAGCCAAGGGACACCCGCTAACTATGGCTACACCTTC